This TCR beta chain originates from a study of cytomegalovirus exposure and HLA in healthy donors. Findings of the study overall: A few chains tied to CMV proved CMV antigen-specific in vitro. Clonal expansion, a later analysis showed, was greater in HLA-associated TCR beta chains than in equally common others. As a later analysis showed, a missense DCLRE1C variant was linked to trimming of TCR beta V- and J-genes.

CDR3 length: 15 residues. V gave up 5 bases and J gave up 5 bases; unmatched junction bases: 9. From germline, CDR1 is SSHAT and CDR2 FNYEAQ (reference sequence). Researchers ran the PCR with 60 Vbeta and 13 Jbeta primers. Sequencing used immunoSEQ multiplex PCR; TCRdb keeps in-frame clones, though not all of them. The top ten clones hold approximately 1.7% of a sample with approximately 140,000 clones, 61% of them seen once. Comments on this clone: What it recognizes is unknown.

The TCR comes from a male donor in good health and CMV-seronegative. The source material was PBMCs. V and J are TRBV7-7 and TRBJ2-1, with TRBD1 identical over 7 bases. The CDR3 loop is CASSRDRVGHNEQFF. The CDR3 DNA is TGTGCCAGCAGCCGAGACAGGGTAGGGCACAATGAGCAGTTCTTC.